The source of this TCR beta chain is a study of blood T cells in healthy people across ages. From germline, CDR1 is MDHEN and CDR2 SYDVKM. V gave up 5 bases and J gave up 4 bases; unmatched junction bases: 10. This CDR3 has 15 amino acids. This clonotype has more than one count but fewer than ten. The use of a sample-barcoded 5' primer and a J-beta primer mix characterized a second PCR of roughly 6 to 12 cycles. MiXCR, run by TCRdb on the 5' RACE reads, gives a single entry per CDR3 protein. The table lists 250,000 to 300,000 distinct CDR3 sequences, 25% to 30% of them singletons. This receptor was taken from a woman in her seventies in good health. The sequencing sample was made of blood. The chain is built from TRBV28 and TRBJ2-5; 7 nucleotides align to TRBD2. CDR3 sequence (DNA): TGTGCCAGCAGTGGGAGGGGACTTCATACAGAGACCCAGTACTTC. This sequence encodes CASSGRGLHTETQYF. The variable domain in full, with the rest retrieved from reference TRBV28 and TRBJ2-5, is DVKVTQSSRYLVKRTGEKVFLECVQDMDHENMFWYRQDPGLGLRLIYFSYDVKMKEKGDIPEGYSVSREKKERFSLILESASTNQTSMYLCASSGRGLHTETQYFGPGTRLLVL.